What follows is one T cell receptor (beta chain) and its context. One end of the junction varies from germline; a read error may be responsible. The sample comes from a study of T cells in Graves' hyperthyroidism and ophthalmopathy. Germline V gives CDR1 SGHRS, CDR2 YFSETQ. This CDR3 is 17 amino acids long. Diagnostic assessment was based on clinical symptoms, serum thyroxine and TRAb, thyroid ultrasound and orbital computed tomography. From RNA transcripts, TCR beta CDR3 regions were amplified. The TCR CDR3 first-round RT-PCR relied on the HTBI primer set. TCRdb reprocessed the multiplex PCR reads with MiXCR, giving one entry per CDR3 protein. The sample carries roughly 300,000 distinct CDR3 sequences, around a fifth recorded once.

This receptor was taken from a woman between 45 and 65 years old with Graves' hyperthyroidism. The material sequenced was blood. The chain uses TRBV5-1 and TRBJ2-7; 11 nucleotides align to TRBD2. The CDR3 sequence: CASSLEPWTSGFYEQYF. In DNA form, the CDR3 reads TGTGCCAGCAGCTTAGAGCCCTGGACTAGCGGGTTTTACGAGCAGTACTTC.